Below are 6 T cell receptor beta chains sequenced from a single sample in a study of shared T cell receptors in the human thymus. Profiling relied on immunoSEQ multiplex PCR, and the TCRdb table lists in-frame clones only, not all of them. This table has about 660,000 clones, more than 75% appearing once. These data were also filed under a second study, of human thymus T cells.

The specimen was thymocytes. Every receptor here comes from a boy under three years old with a congenital heart defect.

This chain joins TRBV27 and TRBJ2-1, with D possibly TRBD1 on 5 matching bases. V was trimmed by 5 bases and J by 3 bases, leaving 23 bases between them. Germline CDR1 MNHEY, CDR2 SMNVEV (reference sequence). The CDR3 loop spans 18 amino acids. In DNA form, the CDR3 reads TGTGCCAGCAGTCATACCCTACTTTTCCGGACACTCTACAATGAGCAGTTCTTC. Its translation is CASSHTLLFRTLYNEQFF.

This chain uses TRBV2 with TRBJ2-3; a weak D match, TRBD1 (5 bases). This CDR3 region has 13 residues. Trimming removed 10 bases from V and 2 bases from J, with 13 bases in between. Germline loops: CDR1 SNHLY, CDR2 FYNNEI. CDR3 in amino acids: CATGHWFTDTQYF. The CDR3 nucleotides read TGTGCCACCGGACATTGGTTCACAGATACGCAGTATTTT.

This chain links TRBV29-1 with TRBJ1-1; TRBD1 aligns across 8 bases. The germline V gene encodes CDR1 SQVTM and CDR2 ANQGSEA. This CDR3 region has 14 residues. Trimming removed 7 bases from V and 4 bases from J; junction bases left unmatched: 11. The CDR3 loop reads CSDSGGRGCTEAFF. For the CDR3, the DNA is TGCAGCGACTCAGGGGGCAGGGGGTGCACTGAAGCTTTCTTT.

The J gene is TRBJ1-1, the V gene TRBV4-1; D is undetermined. V lost 3 bases, J lost 1 base, and 9 bases lay in between. Germline V gene data show CDR1 as MGHRA and CDR2 as YSYEKL. The CDR3 has 14 residues. CDR3 nucleotide sequence: TGCGCCAGCAGCCAGACACGAAAGAACACTGAAGCTTTCTTT. As protein: CASSQTRKNTEAFF.

The chain has TRBV2 and TRBJ1-5, with D possibly TRBD1 on 6 matching bases. The CDR3 length is 14 residues. Germline V gene sequence: CDR1 SNHLY, CDR2 FYNNEI. V was trimmed by 7 bases and J by 4 bases, leaving 14 bases between them. The CDR3 loop reads CASTEGGENQPQHF. The DNA for the CDR3 is TGTGCCAGCACCGAGGGGGGGGAAAATCAGCCCCAGCATTTT.

The chain employs TRBV30 and TRBJ2-5; 12 bases are a match to TRBD2. Germline assignment: CDR1 GTSNPN and CDR2 SVGIG (reference sequence). With 2 bases clipped from V and 5 bases from J, the junction kept 15 bases outside the gene matches. The CDR3 length is 18 residues. In DNA, the CDR3 is TGTGCCTGGAGTTCGGGCGCTAGCGGGAGGGCCGGAGGGGAGACCCAGTACTTC. It specifies CAWSSGASGRAGGETQYF.